One sample yielded the 2 T cell receptor beta chains listed below, sequenced in a study of blood T cells in healthy people across ages. PCR was performed a second time for about 7 to 12 cycles using a sample-barcoded 5' primer and a J-beta primer mix. TCRdb independently ran MiXCR on the 5' RACE reads; one entry per CDR3 protein. Here the sample spans around 690,000 distinct CDR3 sequences, roughly 53% being singletons. Material for sequencing was blood. These receptors came from a man in his sixties in good health.

Note on this clonotype: One junction end disagrees with the germline gene, perhaps due to a read error. The V and J genes are TRBV12-3 or TRBV12-4 and TRBJ2-3; no firm D call. The CDR3 spans 17 residues. The CDR3 sequence: CASSLTGYRVSTDTLYF. CDR3 coding DNA: TGTGCCAGCAGTTTAACGGGCTACCGGGTTAGCACAGATACGCTGTATTTT.

The chain uses TRBV20-1 and TRBJ2-1; 8 nucleotides line up with TRBD2. The CDR3 totals 14 residues. Germline-derived CDR1 and CDR2 are DFQATT and SNEGSKA (reference sequence). V shed 6 bases, J shed 7 bases, and the junction held 11 bases outside the gene matches. CDR3 nucleotide sequence: TGCAGTGCCACCGGGACTAGGGTCGGGAATGAGCAGTTCTTC. Encoded protein: CSATGTRVGNEQFF.